Below are 4 T cell receptor beta chains sequenced from a single sample in a study of cytomegalovirus exposure and HLA in healthy donors. A multiplex PCR was run with 60 Vbeta primers and 13 Jbeta primers. Clones were sequenced by immunoSEQ multiplex PCR, and TCRdb holds only the in-frame ones, with some missing. The table lists 100,000 to 150,000 clones, around four fifths of them singletons, with 5% to 5.5% in the top ten. Sequencing input: PBMCs. These receptors were taken from a young man in good health and CMV-seronegative.

V is TRBV2 and J is TRBJ1-2; TRBD1 matches 11 bases. This CDR3 is 16 amino acids long. Germline CDR1 is SNHLY and CDR2 is FYNNEI. The ends lost 6 bases at V and 6 bases at J; junction bases unmatched: 12. CDR3 region: CASSDRRRTGGDGYTF. CDR3 DNA sequence: TGTGCCAGCAGCGACCGACGGAGGACAGGGGGCGATGGCTACACCTTC.

This clone was seen a handful of times. The chain carries TRBV6-1 and TRBJ2-7, with TRBD2 as a possible D gene (5 bases). Germline values: CDR1 MNHNS, CDR2 SASEGT. Trimming pared 9 bases from V and 5 bases from J, leaving 14 bases between. This CDR3 is 12 amino acids long. The CDR3 spells CARALLAHEQYF. The CDR3 DNA reads TGTGCCAGGGCTCTTCTAGCCCACGAGCAGTACTTC.

The rearrangement links TRBV28 to TRBJ1-5; D call uncertain. The length of the CDR3 is 15 residues. V gave up 3 bases and J gave up 0 bases, with 9 bases separating them. From germline, CDR1 is MDHEN and CDR2 SYDVKM. The CDR3 DNA sequence: TGTGCCAGCAGTTTGATCCACTATAGCAATCAGCCCCAGCATTTT. This translates into CASSLIHYSNQPQHF.

The gene calls are TRBV15 and TRBJ2-3; TRBD2 might be the D (6 bases). CDR3 length equals 15 residues. V lost 1 base to trimming and J lost 5 bases, with 13 bases between them. The germline CDR1 and CDR2 sequences are LNHNV and YYDKDF (reference sequence). The DNA for the CDR3 is TGTGCCACCAGCAGAGGGTGGCGGGAAAGAGATACGCAGTATTTT. Translated, it gives CATSRGWRERDTQYF.